A selection of T cell receptor beta chains follows, all from one sample in a study of blood T cell repertoires in COVID-19. Sequenced by immunoSEQ multiplex PCR; TCRdb stores in-frame clones only, minus some. The sample holds 100,000 to 150,000 clones, roughly 90% seen once. What was sequenced was peripheral blood. Receptors originate from a man aged 50 to 60 with acute or convalescent COVID-19. CDR3s include the opening cysteine and the closing phenylalanine or tryptophan. Fields, in order: D gene, clone size, V gene, J gene, CDR3 protein, CDR3 DNA. The D gene is left open where the match is weak. Size values are once, few and many counts, or a class for expanded clones, and some rows have none.

D: NA; size: NA; V: TRBV5-1; J: TRBJ2-1; CDR3: CASSLGTASYNEQFF; DNA: TGCGCCAGCAGCTTGGGGACAGCCTCCTACAATGAGCAGTTCTTC
D: TRBD2; size: NA; V: TRBV6-6; J: TRBJ2-7; CDR3: CASSPPGLAGGAYEQYF; DNA: TGTGCCAGCAGTCCACCGGGACTAGCGGGAGGGGCCTACGAGCAGTACTTC
D: NA; size: NA; V: TRBV20-1; J: TRBJ2-7; CDR3: CSAREGAQQYF; DNA: TGCAGTGCTAGAGAAGGGGCCCAGCAGTACTTC
D: NA; size: NA; V: TRBV12-3/TRBV12-4; J: TRBJ2-1; CDR3: CASSYSDEQFF; DNA: TGTGCCAGCAGTTACTCGGATGAGCAGTTCTTC
D: NA; size: NA; V: TRBV11-2; J: TRBJ2-3; CDR3: CASSLDVNRASTDTQYF; DNA: TGTGCCAGCAGCTTAGATGTAAACAGGGCCAGCACAGATACGCAGTATTTT
D: NA; size: NA; V: TRBV24-1; J: TRBJ2-5; CDR3: CATSESGYGETQYF; DNA: TGTGCCACCAGTGAGTCAGGGTACGGGGAGACCCAGTACTTC
D: NA; size: NA; V: TRBV23-1; J: TRBJ1-1; CDR3: CASTRSSLQNTEAFF; DNA: TGCGCCAGCACCCGGTCATCACTACAGAACACTGAAGCTTTCTTT
D: NA; size: NA; V: TRBV7-9; J: TRBJ2-7; CDR3: CASSLRGWEQYF; DNA: TGTGCCAGCAGCTTACGAGGCTGGGAGCAGTACTTC
D: NA; size: NA; V: TRBV3-1/TRBV3-2; J: TRBJ2-2; CDR3: CASSLRVGGGTGELFF; DNA: TGTGCCAGCAGCCTACGGGTGGGTGGCGGCACCGGGGAGCTGTTTTTT
D: TRBD2; size: few; V: TRBV6-2/TRBV6-3; J: TRBJ2-5; CDR3: CASSFAAGGPSETQYF; DNA: TGTGCCAGCAGTTTTGCAGCGGGAGGGCCCTCAGAGACCCAGTACTTC
D: NA; size: NA; V: TRBV30; J: TRBJ1-6; CDR3: CAGNTGLDNSPLHF; DNA: TGTGCCGGTAACACAGGTCTCGATAATTCACCCCTCCACTTT
D: NA; size: once; V: TRBV19; J: TRBJ1-5; CDR3: CASSRAGVNSNQPQHF; DNA: TGTGCCAGTAGTAGGGCAGGGGTGAATAGCAATCAGCCCCAGCATTTT
D: NA; size: NA; V: TRBV19; J: TRBJ2-1; CDR3: CASSWDWGNEQFF; DNA: TGTGCCAGTAGTTGGGACTGGGGCAATGAGCAGTTCTTC
D: TRBD1; size: NA; V: TRBV27; J: TRBJ1-2; CDR3: CASSPTPQTGKYGYTF; DNA: TGTGCCAGCAGTCCTACCCCCCAGACAGGGAAATATGGCTACACCTTC
D: NA; size: NA; V: TRBV14; J: TRBJ2-7; CDR3: CASITEVRDTTYEQYF; DNA: TGTGCCAGCATCACGGAGGTCCGAGACACAACCTACGAGCAGTACTTC
D: NA; size: NA; V: TRBV19; J: TRBJ2-7; CDR3: CASSIVAGSYEQYF; DNA: TGTGCCAGTAGTATAGTTGCAGGGTCCTACGAGCAGTACTTC
D: NA; size: few; V: TRBV19; J: TRBJ2-3; CDR3: CASSIVGADTQYF; DNA: TGTGCCAGTAGTATCGTAGGGGCAGATACGCAGTATTTT
D: TRBD2; size: NA; V: TRBV27; J: TRBJ2-7; CDR3: CASSSWGLAAYEQYF; DNA: TGTGCCAGCAGCTCCTGGGGACTAGCAGCTTACGAGCAGTACTTC
D: NA; size: NA; V: TRBV25-1; J: TRBJ2-7; CDR3: CASSGGQIYEQYF; DNA: TGTGCCAGCAGTGGAGGACAAATCTACGAGCAGTACTTC
D: TRBD2; size: few; V: TRBV19; J: TRBJ2-3; CDR3: CASKGLAPSTDTQYF; DNA: TGTGCCAGTAAGGGACTAGCGCCTAGCACAGATACGCAGTATTTT
D: TRBD2; size: NA; V: TRBV5-4; J: TRBJ2-2; CDR3: CASSLEGLALGGELFF; DNA: TGTGCCAGCAGCTTGGAGGGACTAGCCTTAGGCGGGGAGCTGTTTTTT
D: NA; size: NA; V: TRBV30; J: TRBJ2-3; CDR3: CAWRGTPHADTQYF; DNA: TGTGCCTGGAGGGGGACTCCACACGCAGATACGCAGTATTTT
D: TRBD1; size: NA; V: TRBV11-3; J: TRBJ2-7; CDR3: CASSSYNRGRPMEQYF; DNA: TGTGCCAGCAGCTCGTACAACAGGGGGCGTCCTATGGAGCAGTACTTC
D: TRBD2; size: NA; V: TRBV5-5; J: TRBJ2-1; CDR3: CASSSSHTPSGSYNEQFF; DNA: TGTGCCAGCAGTTCCTCTCATACCCCTAGCGGGAGCTACAATGAGCAGTTCTTC
D: TRBD2; size: NA; V: TRBV6-6; J: TRBJ2-7; CDR3: CASSPGLAGANGQYF; DNA: TGTGCCAGCAGCCCCGGACTAGCTGGCGCGAATGGGCAGTACTTC
D: TRBD2; size: NA; V: TRBV29-1; J: TRBJ2-1; CDR3: CSVYGLAGEGWQFF; DNA: TGCAGCGTCTACGGACTAGCGGGAGAAGGGTGGCAGTTCTTC
D: NA; size: NA; V: TRBV5-1; J: TRBJ2-4; CDR3: CASSLSGDGAKNIQYF; DNA: TGCGCCAGCAGCTTATCGGGGGATGGGGCCAAAAACATTCAGTACTTC
D: NA; size: NA; V: TRBV28; J: TRBJ2-5; CDR3: CASSLSESYQETQYF; DNA: TGTGCCAGCAGTTTATCTGAGTCGTACCAAGAGACCCAGTACTTC
D: TRBD1; size: NA; V: TRBV7-2; J: TRBJ2-5; CDR3: CASSLGGQTQETQYF; DNA: TGTGCCAGCAGCTTAGGGGGACAGACACAAGAGACCCAGTACTTC
D: NA; size: NA; V: TRBV5-6; J: TRBJ2-1; CDR3: CASSLDTQADEQFF; DNA: TGTGCCAGCAGCTTGGATACGCAGGCCGATGAGCAGTTCTTC
D: TRBD1; size: NA; V: TRBV7-6; J: TRBJ2-3; CDR3: CASSLGAGGNFGYTQYF; DNA: TGTGCCAGCAGCTTAGGGGCAGGGGGCAATTTCGGCTATACGCAGTATTTT
D: NA; size: NA; V: TRBV4-2; J: TRBJ1-1; CDR3: CASSPRGGAGTEAFF; DNA: TGTGCCAGCAGCCCACGAGGGGGGGCGGGAACTGAAGCTTTCTTT
D: TRBD2; size: NA; V: TRBV6-5; J: TRBJ2-1; CDR3: CASRTSGTYNEQFF; DNA: TGTGCCAGCAGGACTAGCGGGACCTACAATGAGCAGTTCTTC
D: NA; size: NA; V: TRBV30; J: TRBJ2-1; CDR3: CAWSPHRPSHAYNEQFF; DNA: TGTGCCTGGTCACCCCACAGGCCATCACACGCGTACAATGAGCAGTTCTTC
D: NA; size: NA; V: TRBV27; J: TRBJ2-1; CDR3: CASSLAVIGEQFF; DNA: TGTGCCAGCAGTTTAGCCGTAATCGGTGAGCAGTTCTTC
D: NA; size: NA; V: TRBV19; J: TRBJ1-5; CDR3: CASTTGMSNQPQHF; DNA: TGTGCCAGTACTACGGGGATGAGCAATCAGCCCCAGCATTTT
D: TRBD1; size: NA; V: TRBV6-2/TRBV6-3; J: TRBJ1-2; CDR3: CASSSPPGQGTYGYTF; DNA: TGTGCCAGCAGCTCCCCCCCCGGACAGGGTACCTATGGCTACACCTTC
D: TRBD1; size: few; V: TRBV5-4; J: TRBJ1-6; CDR3: CASSLWGRGDDSPLHF; DNA: TGTGCCAGCAGCTTGTGGGGCAGGGGGGATGATTCACCCCTCCACTTT
D: NA; size: NA; V: TRBV7-9; J: TRBJ2-7; CDR3: CASSPYPSPSRGQYF; DNA: TGTGCCAGCAGCCCGTATCCTAGCCCTTCTCGGGGGCAGTACTTC
D: TRBD2; size: NA; V: TRBV4-1; J: TRBJ2-1; CDR3: CASSQVRGEYNEQFF; DNA: TGCGCCAGCAGCCAAGTACGGGGGGAGTACAATGAGCAGTTCTTC
D: NA; size: once; V: TRBV7-2; J: TRBJ2-3; CDR3: CASSTQSATMQYF; DNA: TGTGCCAGCAGCACCCAGTCAGCGACGATGCAGTATTTT
D: NA; size: once; V: TRBV6-1; J: TRBJ1-3; CDR3: CASSEHTANSGNTIYF; DNA: TGTGCCAGCAGTGAACACACAGCTAATTCTGGAAACACCATATATTTT
D: NA; size: NA; V: TRBV14; J: TRBJ1-2; CDR3: CASSQDRGIYGYTF; DNA: TGTGCCAGCAGCCAAGATCGGGGGATCTATGGCTACACCTTC
D: TRBD1; size: few; V: TRBV7-9; J: TRBJ1-6; CDR3: CASSSGQANSPLHF; DNA: TGTGCCAGCAGCTCGGGACAGGCCAATTCACCCCTCCACTTT
D: TRBD1; size: NA; V: TRBV2; J: TRBJ2-7; CDR3: CASTRDSYEQYF; DNA: TGTGCCAGCACCCGGGACAGCTACGAGCAGTACTTC
D: TRBD2; size: few; V: TRBV29-1; J: TRBJ2-3; CDR3: CSVDSGGGTDTQYF; DNA: TGCAGCGTTGATTCGGGGGGAGGGACAGATACGCAGTATTTT
D: TRBD2; size: NA; V: TRBV19; J: TRBJ2-1; CDR3: CASSQLRLAGDNEQFF; DNA: TGTGCCAGTAGCCAACTTAGACTAGCGGGAGACAATGAGCAGTTCTTC
D: NA; size: NA; V: TRBV7-8; J: TRBJ1-1; CDR3: CASSLAEYTEAFF; DNA: TGTGCCAGCAGCTTAGCGGAGTACACTGAAGCTTTCTTT
D: TRBD1; size: NA; V: TRBV10-3; J: TRBJ1-1; CDR3: CAISEPFMGTAFHTEAFF; DNA: TGTGCCATCAGTGAGCCCTTCATGGGGACAGCGTTTCACACTGAAGCTTTCTTT
D: TRBD1; size: NA; V: TRBV11-2; J: TRBJ2-1; CDR3: CASSSRGQGAGEQFF; DNA: TGTGCCAGCAGCTCGAGGGGACAGGGGGCGGGTGAGCAGTTCTTC
D: TRBD1; size: NA; V: TRBV30; J: TRBJ1-5; CDR3: CAWSAGTGEYQPQHF; DNA: TGTGCCTGGAGTGCCGGGACAGGGGAATATCAGCCCCAGCATTTT
D: NA; size: NA; V: TRBV5-1; J: TRBJ1-2; CDR3: CASSPSTGTYGYTF; DNA: TGCGCCAGCAGCCCCAGCACAGGGACCTATGGCTACACCTTC
D: NA; size: once; V: TRBV18; J: TRBJ1-3; CDR3: CASSPGSSGNTIYF; DNA: TGTGCCAGCTCACCGGGCAGCTCTGGAAACACCATATATTTT
D: TRBD1; size: NA; V: TRBV5-8; J: TRBJ2-1; CDR3: CASSRGTGARPTTTYNEQFF; DNA: TGTGCCAGCAGCCGCGGGACAGGGGCTAGGCCTACTACTACCTACAATGAGCAGTTCTTC
D: NA; size: few; V: TRBV6-4; J: TRBJ2-1; CDR3: CASSDNLDSPIEQFF; DNA: TGTGCCAGCAGTGACAACCTAGACAGCCCAATCGAGCAGTTCTTC
D: NA; size: NA; V: TRBV12-3/TRBV12-4; J: TRBJ2-7; CDR3: CASSLTQSYEQYF; DNA: TGTGCCAGCAGTTTAACACAGTCCTACGAGCAGTACTTC